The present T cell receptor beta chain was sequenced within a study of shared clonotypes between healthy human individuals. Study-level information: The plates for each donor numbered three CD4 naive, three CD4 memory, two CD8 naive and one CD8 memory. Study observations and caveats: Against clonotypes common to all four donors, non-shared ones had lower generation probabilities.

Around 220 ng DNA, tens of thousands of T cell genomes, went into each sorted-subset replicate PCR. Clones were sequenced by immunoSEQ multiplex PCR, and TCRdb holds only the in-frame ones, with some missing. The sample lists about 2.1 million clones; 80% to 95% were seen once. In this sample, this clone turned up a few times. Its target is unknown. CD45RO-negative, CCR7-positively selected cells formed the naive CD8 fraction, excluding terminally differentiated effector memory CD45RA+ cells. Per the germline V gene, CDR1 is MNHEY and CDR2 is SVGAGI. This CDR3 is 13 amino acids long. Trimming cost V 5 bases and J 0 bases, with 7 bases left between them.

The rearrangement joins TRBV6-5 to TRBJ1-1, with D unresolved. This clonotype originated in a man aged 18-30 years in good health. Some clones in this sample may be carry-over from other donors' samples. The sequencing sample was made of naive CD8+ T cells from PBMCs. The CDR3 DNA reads TGTGCCAGCAGTGAGTCCCTGAACACTGAAGCTTTCTTT. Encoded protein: CASSESLNTEAFF.